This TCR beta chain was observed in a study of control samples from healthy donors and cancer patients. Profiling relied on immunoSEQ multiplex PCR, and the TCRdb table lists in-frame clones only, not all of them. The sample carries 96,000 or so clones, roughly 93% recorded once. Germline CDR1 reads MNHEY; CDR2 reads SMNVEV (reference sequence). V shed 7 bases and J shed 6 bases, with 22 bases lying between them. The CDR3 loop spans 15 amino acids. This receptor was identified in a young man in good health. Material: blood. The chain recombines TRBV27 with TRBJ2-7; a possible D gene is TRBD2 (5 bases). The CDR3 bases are TGTGCCAGCACCACAAGGGCCGGGATTATGGCCGAGCAGTACTTC. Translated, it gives CASTTRAGIMAEQYF.